This entry concerns a single T cell receptor (beta chain). Its antigen is undetermined. Using immunoSEQ multiplex PCR, the repertoire was profiled, and TCRdb retains in-frame clones only, with some absent. The repertoire includes about 110,000 clones, about 88% of them detected once, and around 45% sits in the top ten. The data belong to a study of T cell responses to AZD1222 COVID-19 vaccine. Notes on the study in general: Only 5 or 6 people who got AZD1222 tested seropositive at baseline. Spike-specific TCRs gained breadth and depth after people received two AZD1222 doses. Donor demographics were predominantly white British with a female majority; clonal diversity may be underestimated.

The CDR3 spans 10 residues. Germline values: CDR1 MDHEN, CDR2 SYDVKM. Trimming pared 11 bases from V and 5 bases from J, leaving 9 bases between. Second-dose recipients at about 4 or about 12 weeks were treated as one pooled group. V usage is TRBV28 and J usage is TRBJ2-5; D gene ambiguous. Sample: peripheral blood, taken 28 days after the second AZD1222 dose. The sequence was obtained from an adult who received the AZD1222 COVID-19 vaccine. The CDR3 sequence is CACLGETQYF. CDR3 in DNA: TGTGCCTGTCTCGGGGAGACCCAGTACTTC.